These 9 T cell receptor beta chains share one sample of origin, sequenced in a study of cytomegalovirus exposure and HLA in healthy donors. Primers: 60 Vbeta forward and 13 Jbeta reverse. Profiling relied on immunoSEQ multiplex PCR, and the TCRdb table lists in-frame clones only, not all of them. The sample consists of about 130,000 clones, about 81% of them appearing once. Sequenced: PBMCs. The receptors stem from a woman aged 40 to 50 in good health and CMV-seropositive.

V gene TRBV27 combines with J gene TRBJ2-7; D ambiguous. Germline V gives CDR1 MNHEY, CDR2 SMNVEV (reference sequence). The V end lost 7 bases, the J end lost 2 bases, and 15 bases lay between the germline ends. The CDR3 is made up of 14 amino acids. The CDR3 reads CASKASRVTYEQYF. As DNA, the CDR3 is TGTGCCAGCAAAGCTAGTCGTGTCACCTACGAGCAGTACTTC.

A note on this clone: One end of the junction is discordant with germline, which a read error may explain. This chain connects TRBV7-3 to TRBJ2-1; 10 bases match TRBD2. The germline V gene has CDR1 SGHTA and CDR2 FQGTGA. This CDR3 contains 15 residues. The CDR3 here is CASSLTTLAGVSQVF. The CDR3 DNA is TGTGCCAGCAGCTTAACCACCCTAGCGGGGGTTTCCCAAGTCTTC. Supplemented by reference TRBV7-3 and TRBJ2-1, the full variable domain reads GAGVSQTPSNKVTEKGKYVELRCDPISGHTALYWYRQSLGQGPEFLIYFQGTGAADDSGLPNDRFFAVRPEGSVSTLKIQRTERGDSAVYLCASSLTTLAGVSQVFGPGTRLTVL.

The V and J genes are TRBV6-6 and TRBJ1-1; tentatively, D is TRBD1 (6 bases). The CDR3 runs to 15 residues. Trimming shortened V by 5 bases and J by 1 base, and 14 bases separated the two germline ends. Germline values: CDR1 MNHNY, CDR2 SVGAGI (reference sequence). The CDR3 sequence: CASSGGGQANTEAFF. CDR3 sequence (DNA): TGTGCCAGCAGTGGGGGGGGGCAGGCGAACACTGAAGCTTTCTTT.

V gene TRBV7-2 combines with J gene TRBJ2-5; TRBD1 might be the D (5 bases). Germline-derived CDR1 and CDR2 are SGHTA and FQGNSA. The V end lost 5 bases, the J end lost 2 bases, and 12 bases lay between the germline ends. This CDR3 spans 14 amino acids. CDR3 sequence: CASSQQVGQETQYF. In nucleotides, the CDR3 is TGTGCCAGCAGCCAACAGGTGGGGCAAGAGACCCAGTACTTC.

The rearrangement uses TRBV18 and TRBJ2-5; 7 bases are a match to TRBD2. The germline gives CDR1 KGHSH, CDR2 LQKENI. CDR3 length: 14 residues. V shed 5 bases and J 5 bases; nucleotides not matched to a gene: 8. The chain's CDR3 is CASSSRLAGETQYF. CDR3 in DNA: TGTGCCAGCTCATCTAGACTAGCCGGGGAGACCCAGTACTTC.

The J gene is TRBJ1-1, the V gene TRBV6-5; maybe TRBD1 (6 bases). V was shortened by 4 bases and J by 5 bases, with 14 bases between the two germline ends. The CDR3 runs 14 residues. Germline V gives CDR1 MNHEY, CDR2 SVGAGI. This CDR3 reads CASSFTGSRTEAFF. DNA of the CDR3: TGTGCCAGCAGTTTCACAGGGAGTCGGACTGAAGCTTTCTTT.

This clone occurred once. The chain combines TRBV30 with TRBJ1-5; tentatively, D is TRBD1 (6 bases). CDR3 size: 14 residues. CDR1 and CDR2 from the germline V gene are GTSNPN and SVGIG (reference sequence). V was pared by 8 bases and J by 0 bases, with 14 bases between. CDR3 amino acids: CAGGGLTSNQPQHF. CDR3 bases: TGTGCCGGGGGGGGGCTGACTAGCAATCAGCCCCAGCATTTT.

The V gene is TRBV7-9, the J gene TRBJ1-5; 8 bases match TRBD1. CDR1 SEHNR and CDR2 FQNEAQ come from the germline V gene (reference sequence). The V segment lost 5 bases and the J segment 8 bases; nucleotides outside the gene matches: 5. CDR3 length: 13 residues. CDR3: CASSPTGEKPQHF. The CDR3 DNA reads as TGTGCCAGCAGCCCGACAGGGGAGAAGCCCCAGCATTTT. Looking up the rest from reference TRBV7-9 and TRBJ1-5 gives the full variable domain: DTGVSQNPRHKITKRGQNVTFRCDPISEHNRLYWYRQTLGQGPEFLTYFQNEAQLEKSRLLSDRFSAERPKGSFSTLEIQRTEQGDSAMYLCASSPTGEKPQHFGDGTRLSIL.

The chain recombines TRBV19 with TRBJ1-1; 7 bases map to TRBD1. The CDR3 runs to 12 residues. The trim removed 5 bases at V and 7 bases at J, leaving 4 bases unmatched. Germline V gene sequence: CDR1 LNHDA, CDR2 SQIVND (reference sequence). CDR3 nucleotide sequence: TGTGCCAGTAGTTTCGGACAGGTTGAAGCTTTCTTT. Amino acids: CASSFGQVEAFF.